The 15 T cell receptor beta chains in this list originate from one sample, sequenced in a study. TCRdb independently ran MiXCR on the 5' RACE reads; one entry per CDR3 protein. Here the sample spans under 45,000 distinct CDR3 sequences, roughly 30% being singletons. Sequencing was carried out using tumor-infiltrating memory CD4+ T cells sorted from the breast tumor. Sample subset: memory CD4+ T cells, CD4+CD45RO+CD25-. These receptors were obtained from a female donor with breast cancer.

Note on this clonotype: At one end, the junction sequence differs from germline, possibly due to a read error. The chain employs TRBV4-2 and TRBJ2-4; either TRBD1 or TRBD2 may fit D (5 bases each). Germline CDR1 and CDR2: LGHNA and YNFKEQ. The length of the CDR3 is 18 residues. The chain's CDR3 is CASGPRGRAGLTKNIQHF. CDR3 in DNA: TGTGCCAGCGGCCCACGGGGCAGGGCTGGGTTGACCAAAAACATTCAGCACTTC.

This clonotype was observed a single time. The conserved phenylalanine or tryptophan is not found at the CDR3 terminus, so this likely reflects a read error. This chain links TRBV7-6 with TRBJ1-1; possibly TRBD1 for D (6 bases). Germline V lookup: CDR1 SGHVS, CDR2 FNYEAQ. Trimming took off 5 bases at V and 0 bases at J, with 10 bases between the two ends. This CDR3 is 14 amino acids long. CDR3 sequence: CASSPGQLNTEAFL. The DNA for the CDR3 is TGTGCCAGCAGCCCGGGACAACTGAACACTGAAGCTTTCCTT.

This sequence joins TRBV6-1 and TRBJ1-2, with 8 bases aligning to TRBD1. In germline, CDR1 is MNHNS, CDR2 SASEGT. This CDR3 is 13 amino acids long. Unmatched junction bases numbered 0, after V lost 3 bases and J lost 3 bases. The CDR3 DNA follows: TGTGCCAGCAGTGACAGGGGGCACTATGGCTACACCTTC. This encodes CASSDRGHYGYTF.

The genes are TRBV12-3 or TRBV12-4 and TRBJ2-5, with D unclear. V lost 3 bases and J lost 1, with 6 bases in between. The CDR3 contains 13 residues. Here the CDR3 reads CASSFAVQETQYF. CDR3 DNA: TGTGCCAGCAGTTTTGCTGTCCAAGAGACCCAGTACTTC.

This clonotype was recorded a few times. CDR3 region: CSVGGGITDTQYF. CDR3 DNA sequence: TGCAGCGTAGGAGGGGGTATTACAGATACGCAGTATTTT. The V and J genes are TRBV29-1 and TRBJ2-3, with D perhaps TRBD1 or TRBD2 (6 bases each). Trimming removed 6 bases at V and 3 bases at J, with 13 bases between. Germline loops: CDR1 SQVTM, CDR2 ANQGSEA. The CDR3 is 13 amino acids.

The chain combines TRBV6-1 with TRBJ1-5; possibly TRBD1 for D (6 bases). V was clipped by 4 bases and J by 7 bases, with 17 bases between them. The CDR3 contains 15 residues. The V gene's germline CDR1 is MNHNS and CDR2 SASEGT. CDR3 in amino acids: CASSGDLGQGQPQHF. The CDR3 nucleotides read TGTGCCAGCAGTGGGGATTTGGGACAAGGACAGCCCCAGCATTTT.

This clonotype was picked up many times. The V gene is TRBV7-3, the J gene TRBJ2-7; 10 bases are a match to TRBD2. Germline CDR1 reads SGHTA; CDR2 reads FQGTGA. The CDR3 length is 15 residues. Trimming at V came to 5 bases and at J to 0 bases, leaving 4 bases not matched to a gene. The CDR3, as DNA: TGTGCCAGCAGCCCGACTAGCGGGCCCTCCTACGAGCAGTACTTC. It codes for CASSPTSGPSYEQYF.

This clonotype was seen at least ten times. The V gene is TRBV30, the J gene TRBJ1-2; D remains ambiguous. Germline V gene data show CDR1 as GTSNPN and CDR2 as SVGIG (reference sequence). With 0 bases removed from V and 7 bases from J, the gap between germline ends came to 6 bases. The CDR3 sequence is 11 residues long. CDR3 sequence: CAWSVGFGYTF. DNA for the CDR3: TGTGCCTGGAGTGTGGGTTTTGGCTACACCTTC.

CDR3 loop: CASSEEYQALYNEQFF. In nucleotides, the CDR3 is TGTGCCAGCAGTGAAGAATACCAAGCGCTATACAATGAGCAGTTCTTC. J is TRBJ2-1 and V is TRBV6-1; no firm D call. The V gene's germline CDR1 is MNHNS and CDR2 SASEGT. V lost 1 base and J lost 4, with 14 bases in between. CDR3 size: 16 residues.

About this clonotype itself: Lacking the conserved final phenylalanine or tryptophan, this CDR3 likely reflects a read error. This chain links TRBV27 with TRBJ1-4; 7 bases fit TRBD1. Losses at the gene ends were 3 bases for V and 12 bases for J; bases not matched to a gene: 1. The germline V gene has CDR1 MNHEY and CDR2 SMNVEV (reference sequence). The CDR3 contains 11 residues. The CDR3 DNA follows: TGTGCCAGCAGTTTCAGGGGGGAACTGTTTCTT. Amino acid sequence: CASSFRGELFL.

This clonotype was seen only once. The CDR3 carries no conserved terminal phenylalanine or tryptophan, so it likely arises from a read error. This chain joins TRBV4-1 and TRBJ2-3; tentatively, D is TRBD2 (6 bases). The CDR3 totals 15 residues. V was clipped by 4 bases and J by 1 base, with 12 bases between them. Germline-derived CDR1 and CDR2 are MGHRA and YSYEKL. The CDR3 reads CASSRGAARTDTQYP. The CDR3 region has the DNA TGCGCCAGCAGCCGCGGGGCGGCCCGCACAGATACGCAGTATCCT.

This clonotype was found a few times. The chain couples TRBV5-6 to TRBJ2-4; the D is unclear. This CDR3 has 15 amino acids. Trimming pared 0 bases from V and 2 bases from J, leaving 9 bases between. Per the germline V gene, CDR1 is SGHDT and CDR2 is YYEEEE. The CDR3, as DNA: TGTGCCAGCAGCTTGGTGGCCAGTCCCAAAAACATTCAGTACTTC. This encodes CASSLVASPKNIQYF.

By share of the sample, this clonotype is medium-sized. The V and J genes are TRBV9 and TRBJ2-7, with D maybe TRBD1 (5 bases). Looked up from germline, CDR1 is SGDLS and CDR2 is YYNGEE. The CDR3 contains 15 residues. V lost 6 bases, J lost 2 bases, and 18 bases lay in between. CDR3 bases: TGTGCCAGCACCCCCTACCAGACAGCACCCTACGAGCAGTACTTC. It translates to CASTPYQTAPYEQYF.

The sample holds many counts of this clonotype. The V call is TRBV18, the J call TRBJ1-2, with 12 positions matching TRBD1. Germline trimming cut 4 bases from V and 4 bases from J; bases unmatched to any gene: 1. CDR3 length equals 14 residues. CDR1 KGHSH and CDR2 LQKENI come from the germline V gene. The CDR3 DNA reads TGTGCCAGCTCACGGGACAGGGGGCCCTATGGCTACACCTTC. This codes for CASSRDRGPYGYTF.

This clonotype appeared a few times. V is TRBV29-1 and J is TRBJ1-5, with D tentatively TRBD1 (6 bases). This CDR3 is 12 amino acids long. Between the trimmed V and J ends, which lost 5 bases and 6 bases, there was a span of 11 bases. The germline V gene encodes CDR1 SQVTM and CDR2 ANQGSEA. This CDR3 reads CSVYIRGQPQHF. In nucleotides, the CDR3 is TGCAGCGTTTACATCAGGGGTCAGCCCCAGCATTTT.